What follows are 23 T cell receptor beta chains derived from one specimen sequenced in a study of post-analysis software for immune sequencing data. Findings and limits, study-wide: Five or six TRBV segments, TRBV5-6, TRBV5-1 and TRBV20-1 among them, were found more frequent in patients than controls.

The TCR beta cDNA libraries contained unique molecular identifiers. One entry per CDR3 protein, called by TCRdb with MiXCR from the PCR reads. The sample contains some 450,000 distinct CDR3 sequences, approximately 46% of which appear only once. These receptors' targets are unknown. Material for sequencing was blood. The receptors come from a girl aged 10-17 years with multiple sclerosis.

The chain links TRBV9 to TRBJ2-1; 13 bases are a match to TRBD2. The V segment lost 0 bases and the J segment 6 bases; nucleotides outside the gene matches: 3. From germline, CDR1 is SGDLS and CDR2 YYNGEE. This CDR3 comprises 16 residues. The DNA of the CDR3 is TGTGCCAGCAGCGTAGGACTAGCGGGAGGAGGCAATGAGCAGTTCTTC. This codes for CASSVGLAGGGNEQFF.

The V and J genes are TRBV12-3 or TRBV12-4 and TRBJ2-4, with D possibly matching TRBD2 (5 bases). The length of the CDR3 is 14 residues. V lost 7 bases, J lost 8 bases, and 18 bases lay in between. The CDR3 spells CASTPSEGFDIQYF. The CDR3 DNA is TGTGCCAGCACCCCGAGCGAGGGATTTGACATTCAGTACTTC.

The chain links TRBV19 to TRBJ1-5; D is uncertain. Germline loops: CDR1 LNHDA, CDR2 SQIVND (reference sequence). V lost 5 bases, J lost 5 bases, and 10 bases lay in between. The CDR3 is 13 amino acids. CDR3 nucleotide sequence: TGTGCCAGTAGTGCAGTTAGAGATCAGCCCCAGCATTTT. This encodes CASSAVRDQPQHF.

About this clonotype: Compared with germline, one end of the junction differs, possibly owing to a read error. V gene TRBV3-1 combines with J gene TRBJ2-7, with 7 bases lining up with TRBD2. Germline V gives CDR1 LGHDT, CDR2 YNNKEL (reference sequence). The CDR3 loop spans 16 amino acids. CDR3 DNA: TGTACCAGCAGCCAAGAGGGCAGCGGGGTCTCCTACGAGCAGTACTTC. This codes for CTSSQEGSGVSYEQYF.

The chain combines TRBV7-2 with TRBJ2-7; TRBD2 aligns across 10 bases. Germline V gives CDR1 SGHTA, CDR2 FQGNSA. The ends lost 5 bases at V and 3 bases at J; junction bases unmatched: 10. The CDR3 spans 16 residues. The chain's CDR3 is CASSGGTSGIFYEQYF. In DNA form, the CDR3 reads TGTGCCAGCAGCGGCGGCACTAGCGGGATCTTCTACGAGCAGTACTTC.

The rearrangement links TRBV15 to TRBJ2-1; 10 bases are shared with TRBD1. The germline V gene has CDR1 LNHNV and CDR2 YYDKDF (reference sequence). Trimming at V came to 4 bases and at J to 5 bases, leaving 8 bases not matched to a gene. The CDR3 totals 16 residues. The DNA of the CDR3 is TGTGCCACCAGCAAATCCGGGACAGGGGCCCACAATGAGCAGTTCTTC. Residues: CATSKSGTGAHNEQFF.

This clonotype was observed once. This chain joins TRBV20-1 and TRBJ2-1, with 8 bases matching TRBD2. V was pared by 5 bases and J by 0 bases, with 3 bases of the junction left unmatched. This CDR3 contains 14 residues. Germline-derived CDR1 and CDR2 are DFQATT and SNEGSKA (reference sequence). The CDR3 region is CSAASGPSYNEQFF. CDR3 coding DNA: TGCAGTGCTGCTAGCGGGCCCTCCTACAATGAGCAGTTCTTC.

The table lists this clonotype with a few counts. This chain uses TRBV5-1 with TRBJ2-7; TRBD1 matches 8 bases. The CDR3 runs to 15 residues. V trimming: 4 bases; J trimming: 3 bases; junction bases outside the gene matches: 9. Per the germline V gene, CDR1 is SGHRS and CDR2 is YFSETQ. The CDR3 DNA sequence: TGCGCCAGCAGCGGTAGGGACAGGTGGAACTACGAGCAGTACTTC. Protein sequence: CASSGRDRWNYEQYF. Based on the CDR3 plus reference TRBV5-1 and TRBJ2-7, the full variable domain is KAGVTQTPRYLIKTRGQQVTLSCSPISGHRSVSWYQQTPGQGLQFLFEYFSETQRNKGNFPGRFSGRQFSNSRSEMNVSTLELGDSALYLCASSGRDRWNYEQYFGPGTRLTVT.

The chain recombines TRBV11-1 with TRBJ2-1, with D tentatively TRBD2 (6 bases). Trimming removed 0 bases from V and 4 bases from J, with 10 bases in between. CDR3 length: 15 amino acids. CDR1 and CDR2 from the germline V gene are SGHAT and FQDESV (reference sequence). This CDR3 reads CASSLAAGRYNEQFF. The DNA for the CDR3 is TGTGCCAGCAGCTTAGCGGCGGGGCGGTACAATGAGCAGTTCTTC. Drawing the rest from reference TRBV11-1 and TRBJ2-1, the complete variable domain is EAEVAQSPRYKITEKSQAVAFWCDPISGHATLYWYRQILGQGPELLVQFQDESVVDDSQLPKDRFSAERLKGVDSTLKIQPAELGDSAMYLCASSLAAGRYNEQFFGPGTRLTVL.

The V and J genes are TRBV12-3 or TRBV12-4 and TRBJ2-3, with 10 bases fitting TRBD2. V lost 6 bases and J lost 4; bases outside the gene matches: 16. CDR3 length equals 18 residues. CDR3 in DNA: TGTGCCAGCAGCTCGAGAGGATCTAGCGGGAGTGGGGCAGATACGCAGTATTTT. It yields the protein CASSSRGSSGSGADTQYF.

CDR3: CSAHKREGYNEQYF. The CDR3 DNA is TGCAGTGCTCATAAGCGGGAGGGGTACAATGAGCAGTACTTC. V is TRBV20-1 and J is TRBJ2-1, with TRBD2 matching over 10 bases. TRBJ2-7 matches the DNA end more closely, so the J call is doubtful. CDR3 length: 14 amino acids. Germline CDR1 DFQATT, CDR2 SNEGSKA (reference sequence).

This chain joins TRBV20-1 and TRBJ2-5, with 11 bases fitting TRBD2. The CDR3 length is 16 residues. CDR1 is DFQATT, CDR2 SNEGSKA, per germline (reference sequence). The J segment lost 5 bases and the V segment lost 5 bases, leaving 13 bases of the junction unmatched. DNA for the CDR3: TGCAGTGCTGCACCGGGACTAGCGGAAGTAAGGGAGACCCAGTACTTC. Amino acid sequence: CSAAPGLAEVRETQYF.

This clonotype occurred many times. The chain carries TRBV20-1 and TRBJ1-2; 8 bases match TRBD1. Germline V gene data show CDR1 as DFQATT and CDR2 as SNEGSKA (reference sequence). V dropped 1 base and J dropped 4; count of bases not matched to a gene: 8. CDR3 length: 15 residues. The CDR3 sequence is CSARALTGDPYGYTF. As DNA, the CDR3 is TGCAGTGCTAGAGCCCTGACAGGGGACCCCTATGGCTACACCTTC.

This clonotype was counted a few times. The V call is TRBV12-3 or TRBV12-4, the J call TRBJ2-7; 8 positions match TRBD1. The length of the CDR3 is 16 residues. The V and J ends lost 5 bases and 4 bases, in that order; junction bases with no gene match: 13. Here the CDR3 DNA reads TGTGCCAGCAGTCCTCAGGGACAGGTGGTGGGATACGAGCAGTACTTC. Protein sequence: CASSPQGQVVGYEQYF.

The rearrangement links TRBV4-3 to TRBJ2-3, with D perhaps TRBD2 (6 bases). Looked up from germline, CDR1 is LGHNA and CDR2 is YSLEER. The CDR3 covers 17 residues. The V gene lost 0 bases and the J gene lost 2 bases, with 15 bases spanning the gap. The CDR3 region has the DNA TGCGCCAGCAGCCAAGATCTGTTAGCGGATGACACAGATACGCAGTATTTT. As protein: CASSQDLLADDTDTQYF.

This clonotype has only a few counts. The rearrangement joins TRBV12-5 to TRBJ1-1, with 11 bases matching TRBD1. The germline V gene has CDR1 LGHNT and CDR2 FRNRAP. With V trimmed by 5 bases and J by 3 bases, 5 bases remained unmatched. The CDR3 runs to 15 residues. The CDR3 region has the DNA TGTGCTAGTGGTCTTGGGGACAGGGGGGACACTGAAGCTTTCTTT. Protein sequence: CASGLGDRGDTEAFF. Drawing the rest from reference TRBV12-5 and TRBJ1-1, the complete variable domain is DARVTQTPRHKVTEMGQEVTMRCQPILGHNTVFWYRQTMMQGLELLAYFRNRAPLDDSGMPKDRFSAEMPDATLATLKIQPSEPRDSAVYFCASGLGDRGDTEAFFGQGTRLTVV.

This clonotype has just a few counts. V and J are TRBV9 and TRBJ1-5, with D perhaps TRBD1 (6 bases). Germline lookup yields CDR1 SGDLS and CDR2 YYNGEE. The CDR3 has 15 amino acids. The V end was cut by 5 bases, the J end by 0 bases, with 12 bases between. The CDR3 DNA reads TGTGCCAGCAGTGAACAGGGATATAGCAATCAGCCCCAGCATTTT. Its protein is CASSEQGYSNQPQHF.

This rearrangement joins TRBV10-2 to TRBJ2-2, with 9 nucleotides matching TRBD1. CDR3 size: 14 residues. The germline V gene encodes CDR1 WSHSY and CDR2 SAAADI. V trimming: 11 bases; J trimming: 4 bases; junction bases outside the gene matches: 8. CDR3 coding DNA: TGCGCCTGCCGGGACAGGGTTCGCACCGGGGAGCTGTTTTTT. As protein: CACRDRVRTGELFF.

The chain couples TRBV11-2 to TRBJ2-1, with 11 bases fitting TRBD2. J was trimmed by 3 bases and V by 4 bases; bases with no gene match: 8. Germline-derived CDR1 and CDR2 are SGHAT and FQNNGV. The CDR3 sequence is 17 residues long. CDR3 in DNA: TGTGCCAGCAGCTCCGGGACTAGCGGAAACTACTACAATGAGCAGTTCTTC. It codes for CASSSGTSGNYYNEQFF.

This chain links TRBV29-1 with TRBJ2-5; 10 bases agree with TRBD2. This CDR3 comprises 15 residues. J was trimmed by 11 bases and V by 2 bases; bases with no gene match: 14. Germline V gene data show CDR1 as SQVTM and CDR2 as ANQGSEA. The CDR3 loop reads CSVEIRSSGSNEQYF. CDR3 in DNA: TGCAGCGTTGAAATTCGGTCTAGCGGGAGCAATGAGCAGTACTTC.

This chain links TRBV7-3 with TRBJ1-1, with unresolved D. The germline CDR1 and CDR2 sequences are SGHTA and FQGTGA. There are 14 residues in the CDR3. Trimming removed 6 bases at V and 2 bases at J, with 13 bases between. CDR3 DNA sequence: TGTGCCAGCAGTCCCGGACGGGATAACACTGAAGCTTTCTTT. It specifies CASSPGRDNTEAFF.

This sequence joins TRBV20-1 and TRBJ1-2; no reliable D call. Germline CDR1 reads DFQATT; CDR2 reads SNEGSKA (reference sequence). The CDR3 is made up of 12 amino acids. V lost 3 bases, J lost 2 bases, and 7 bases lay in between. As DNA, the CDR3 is TGCAGTGCTAGCACTATAAACTATGGCTACACCTTC. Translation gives CSASTINYGYTF.

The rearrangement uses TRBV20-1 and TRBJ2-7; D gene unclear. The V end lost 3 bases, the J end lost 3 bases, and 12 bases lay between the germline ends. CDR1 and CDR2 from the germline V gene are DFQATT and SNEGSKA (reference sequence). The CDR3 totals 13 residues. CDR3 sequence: CSAREGRSYEQYF. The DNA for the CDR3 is TGCAGTGCTAGGGAAGGACGGAGCTACGAGCAGTACTTC.